This T cell receptor (beta chain) was recovered during a study of T cell responses to AZD1222 COVID-19 vaccine. The wider study: Whether given at about 4 or about 12 weeks, second doses were pooled. General observations from the study: Clonal diversity may have been underestimated, and the donors were mostly white British, with more females than males. Regions left unmutated in variants are reportedly the target of nearly half of spike-specific TCRs. There were vaccine-associated CD4 TCRs across spike, dominant at 160-218 and 743-854.

Assay used: immunoSEQ multiplex PCR; TCRdb lists only in-frame clones, some missing. The data hold 95,000 to 150,000 clones, with roughly 89% observed a single time. The CDR3 spans 12 residues. With 2 bases removed from V and 5 bases from J, the gap between germline ends came to 7 bases. Germline V gene sequence: CDR1 SGHDT, CDR2 YYEEEE. Turning to this clone: Its cognate antigen is unknown.

The sample consisted of peripheral blood, taken on day 0 of AZD1222 vaccination. This sequence originates from an adult in good health. This chain joins TRBV5-6 and TRBJ1-1; D unresolved. The CDR3 nucleotides read TGTGCCAGCAGCTTTAGTTCAACTGAAGCTTTCTTT. Translation gives CASSFSSTEAFF.